These T cell receptor beta chains were read from a single sample in a study of graft-versus-host responses after intestinal transplantation. Method: immunoSEQ multiplex PCR; TCRdb's copy keeps in-frame clones and lacks some. This table holds tens of thousands of clones, about 94% found once. These receptors' targets are unknown. The input for sequencing was unstimulated CD8+ T cells sorted from spleen or lymph node cells, taken before intestinal transplant. The origin of the receptors is a human donor who received an intestinal transplant. The CDR3 runs from the conserved cysteine through the conserved F or W.

v_call	j_call	cdr3_aa
TRBV4-1	TRBJ1-5	CASSQGGRSQPQHF
TRBV7-3	TRBJ2-1	CASSPLAGVYNEQFF
TRBV9	TRBJ2-1	CASSVEVLMRGDEQFF
TRBV28	TRBJ2-7	CASSFLIPGQGPSYEQYF
TRBV14	TRBJ1-6	CASSQDSGTRIFSPLHF
TRBV5-6	TRBJ1-1	CASSLAPSEAFF
TRBV6-5	TRBJ1-1	CASSYSNGNTEAFF
TRBV27	TRBJ2-5	CASSPPSTGEETQYF
TRBV4-3	TRBJ2-1	CASGIAGGKKNEQFF
TRBV4-1	TRBJ1-1	CASRQGVNTEAFF
TRBV23-1	TRBJ2-7	CASSRTRDREEEQYF
TRBV25-1	TRBJ1-6	CASSEALQGSSYNSPLHF
TRBV6-1	TRBJ1-5	CASSRDGEYQPQHF
TRBV19	TRBJ1-1	CASSIKDYGWANTEAFF
TRBV15	TRBJ2-3	CATQGASTDTQYF
TRBV4-1	TRBJ2-1	CASSPPGLANEQFF
TRBV30	TRBJ2-7	CAWSVSRTEQYF
TRBV15	TRBJ2-7	CATSRIERDYEQYF
TRBV7-6	TRBJ2-1	CASSLAIISGRYNEQFF
TRBV27	TRBJ2-2	CASSGTGAPGELFF
TRBV9	TRBJ1-2	CASSVADYGYTF
TRBV27	TRBJ2-5	CASSPSGGRETQYF
TRBV5-6	TRBJ2-7	CASSAREGVSYEQYF
TRBV14	TRBJ1-1	CASSQDNVNTEAFF
TRBV27	TRBJ2-1	CASSHALSSYNEQFF
TRBV30	TRBJ2-1	CAWRDYYNEQFF
TRBV9	TRBJ1-3	CASSVGSVAGNTIYF
TRBV7-9	TRBJ2-1	CASSLFPGEQFF
TRBV14	TRBJ2-1	CASSQERDMRNEQFF
TRBV9	TRBJ1-1	CASSVGGRVTEAFF
TRBV9	TRBJ2-3	CASSAGGGLTDTQYF
TRBV27	TRBJ2-5	CASRVTGEAETQYF
TRBV2	TRBJ2-2	CASDGLAGGTTGELFF
TRBV9	TRBJ2-7	CASSLSGASYEQYF
TRBV5-1	TRBJ1-2	CASSERQGADYGYTF
TRBV7-8	TRBJ2-7	CASSLLRVGRPHEQYF
TRBV7-8	TRBJ2-1	CASSFHRADYNEQFF
TRBV7-2	TRBJ2-5	CASSDPLFSGRAWETQYF
TRBV9	TRBJ2-7	CASSVGSLAGGSDLEQYF
TRBV6-5	TRBJ2-1	CASSPRGTGRNEQFF
TRBV10-3	TRBJ2-7	CAISDRDPYEQYF
TRBV29-1	TRBJ2-2	CSVRQGNGELFF
TRBV28	TRBJ2-1	CASTSGLARREQFF
TRBV19	TRBJ2-1	CASSIFAGVLGLESGNEQFF
TRBV11-2	TRBJ2-7	CASSLATAGTGKYEQYF
TRBV15	TRBJ2-2	CATSRVSRRTGELFF
TRBV5-6	TRBJ1-1	CASSLEDSFAFF
TRBV27	TRBJ2-1	CASSWRLTRIGNEQFF
TRBV7-2	TRBJ2-1	CASSLGWRNEQFF
TRBV21-1	TRBJ2-7	CASSKETVLYEQYF
TRBV10-1	TRBJ2-1	CASLLALSYNEQFF